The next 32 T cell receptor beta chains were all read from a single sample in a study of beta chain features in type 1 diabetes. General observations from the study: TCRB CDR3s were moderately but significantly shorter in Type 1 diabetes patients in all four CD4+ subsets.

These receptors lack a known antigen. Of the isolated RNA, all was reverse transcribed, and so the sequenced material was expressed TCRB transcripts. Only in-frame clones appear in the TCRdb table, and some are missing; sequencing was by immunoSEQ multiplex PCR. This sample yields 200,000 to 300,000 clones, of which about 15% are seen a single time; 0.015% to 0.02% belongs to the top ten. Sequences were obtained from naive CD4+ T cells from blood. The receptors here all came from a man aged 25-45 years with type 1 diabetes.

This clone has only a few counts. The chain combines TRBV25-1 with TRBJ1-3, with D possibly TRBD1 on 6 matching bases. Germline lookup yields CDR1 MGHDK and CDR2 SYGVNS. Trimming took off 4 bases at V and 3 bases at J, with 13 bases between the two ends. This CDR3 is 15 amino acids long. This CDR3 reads CASSGSGARGNTIYF. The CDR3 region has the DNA TGTGCCAGCAGTGGGTCAGGGGCGCGTGGAAACACCATATATTTT.

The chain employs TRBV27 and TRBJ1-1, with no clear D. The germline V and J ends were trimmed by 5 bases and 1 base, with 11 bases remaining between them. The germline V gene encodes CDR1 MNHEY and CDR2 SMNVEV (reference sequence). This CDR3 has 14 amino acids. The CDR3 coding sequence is TGTGCCAGCAGTCCCGTTACACCGAACACTGAAGCTTTCTTT. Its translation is CASSPVTPNTEAFF.

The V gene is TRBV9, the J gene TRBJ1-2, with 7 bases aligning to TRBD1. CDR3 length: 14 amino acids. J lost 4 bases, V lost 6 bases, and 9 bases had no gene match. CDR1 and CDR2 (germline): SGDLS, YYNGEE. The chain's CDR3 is CASNGNRGIYGYTF. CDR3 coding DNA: TGTGCCAGCAACGGGAACAGGGGCATCTATGGCTACACCTTC.

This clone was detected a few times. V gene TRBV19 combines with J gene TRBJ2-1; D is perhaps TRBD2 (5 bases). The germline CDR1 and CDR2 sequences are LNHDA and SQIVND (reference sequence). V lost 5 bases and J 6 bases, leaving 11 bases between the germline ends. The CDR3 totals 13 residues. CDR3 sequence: CASSVTTTNEQFF. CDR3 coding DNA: TGTGCCAGTAGTGTGACTACCACCAATGAGCAGTTCTTC.

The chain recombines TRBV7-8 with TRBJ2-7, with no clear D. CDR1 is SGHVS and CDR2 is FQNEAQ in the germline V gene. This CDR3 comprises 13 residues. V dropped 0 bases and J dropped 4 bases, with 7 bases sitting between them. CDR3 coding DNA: TGTGCCAGCAGCTTAGCCGGTGTATACGAGCAGTACTTC. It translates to CASSLAGVYEQYF.

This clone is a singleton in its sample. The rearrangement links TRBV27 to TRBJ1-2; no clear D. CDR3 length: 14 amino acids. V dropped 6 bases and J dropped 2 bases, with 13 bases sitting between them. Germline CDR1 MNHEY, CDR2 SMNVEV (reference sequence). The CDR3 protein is CASSRMGDNYGYTF. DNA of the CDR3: TGTGCCAGCAGCCGTATGGGCGACAACTATGGCTACACCTTC.

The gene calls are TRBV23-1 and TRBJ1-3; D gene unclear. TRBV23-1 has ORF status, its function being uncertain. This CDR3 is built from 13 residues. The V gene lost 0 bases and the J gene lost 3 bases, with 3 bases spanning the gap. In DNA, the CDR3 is TGCGCCAGCAGTCAATCGAGTGGAAACACCATATATTTT. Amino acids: CASSQSSGNTIYF.

The CDR3 protein is CASRPGVTDTQYF. The CDR3 DNA is TGTGCCAGTAGGCCGGGAGTTACAGATACGCAGTATTTT. The V gene is TRBV19, the J gene TRBJ2-3, with D maybe TRBD2 (6 bases). Trimming stripped 6 bases from V and 3 bases from J, with 10 bases between. The CDR3 is made up of 13 amino acids. The germline CDR1 and CDR2 sequences are LNHDA and SQIVND (reference sequence).

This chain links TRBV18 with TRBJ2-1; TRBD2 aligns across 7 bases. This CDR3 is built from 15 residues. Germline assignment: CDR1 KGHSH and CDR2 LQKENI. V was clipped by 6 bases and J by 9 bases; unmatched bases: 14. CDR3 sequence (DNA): TGTGCCAGCTCGCCGAAAAGCGGGAAGGTCGGTGAGCAGTTCTTC. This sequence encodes CASSPKSGKVGEQFF.

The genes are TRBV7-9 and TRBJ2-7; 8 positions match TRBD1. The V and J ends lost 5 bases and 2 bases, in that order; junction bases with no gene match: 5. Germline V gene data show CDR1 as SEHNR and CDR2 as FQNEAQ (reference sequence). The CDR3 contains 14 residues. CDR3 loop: CASSPGTGTYEQYF. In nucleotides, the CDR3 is TGTGCCAGCAGCCCCGGGACAGGCACCTACGAGCAGTACTTC.

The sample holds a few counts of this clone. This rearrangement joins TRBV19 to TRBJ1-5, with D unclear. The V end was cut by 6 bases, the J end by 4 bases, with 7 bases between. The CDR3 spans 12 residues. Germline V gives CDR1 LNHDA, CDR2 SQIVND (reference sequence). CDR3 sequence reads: CASSNGNQPQHF. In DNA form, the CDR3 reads TGTGCCAGTAGCAACGGTAATCAGCCCCAGCATTTT.

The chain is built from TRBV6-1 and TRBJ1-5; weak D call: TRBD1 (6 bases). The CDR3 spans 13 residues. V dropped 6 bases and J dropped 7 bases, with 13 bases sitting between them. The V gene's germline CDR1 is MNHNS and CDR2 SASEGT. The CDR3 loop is CASRPQGNQPQHF. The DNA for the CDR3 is TGTGCCAGCAGGCCACAGGGTAACCAGCCCCAGCATTTT.

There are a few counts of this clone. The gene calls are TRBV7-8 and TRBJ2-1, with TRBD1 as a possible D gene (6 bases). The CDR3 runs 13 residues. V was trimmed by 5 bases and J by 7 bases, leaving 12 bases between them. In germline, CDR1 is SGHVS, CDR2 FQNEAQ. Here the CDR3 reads CASSLERGNEQFF. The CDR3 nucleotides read TGTGCCAGCAGCCTGGAAAGGGGGAATGAGCAGTTCTTC.

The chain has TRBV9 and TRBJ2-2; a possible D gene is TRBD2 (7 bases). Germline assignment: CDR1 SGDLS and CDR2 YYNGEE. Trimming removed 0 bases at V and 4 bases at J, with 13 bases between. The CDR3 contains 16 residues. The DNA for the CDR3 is TGTGCCAGCAGCGTAGACGGGGGGCGCGTCACCGGGGAGCTGTTTTTT. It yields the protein CASSVDGGRVTGELFF.

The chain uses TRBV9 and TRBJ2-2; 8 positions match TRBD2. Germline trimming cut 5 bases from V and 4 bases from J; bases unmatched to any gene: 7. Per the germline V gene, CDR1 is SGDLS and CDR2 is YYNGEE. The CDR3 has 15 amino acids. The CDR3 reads CASSHLGGATGELFF. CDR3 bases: TGTGCCAGCAGTCACCTCGGGGGGGCCACCGGGGAGCTGTTTTTT.

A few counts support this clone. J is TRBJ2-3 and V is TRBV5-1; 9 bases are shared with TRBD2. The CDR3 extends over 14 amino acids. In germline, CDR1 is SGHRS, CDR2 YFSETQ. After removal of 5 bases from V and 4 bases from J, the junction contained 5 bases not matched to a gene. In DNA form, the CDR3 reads TGCGCCAGCAGGCCCGGACTAGCGTCAGATACGCAGTATTTT. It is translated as CASRPGLASDTQYF.

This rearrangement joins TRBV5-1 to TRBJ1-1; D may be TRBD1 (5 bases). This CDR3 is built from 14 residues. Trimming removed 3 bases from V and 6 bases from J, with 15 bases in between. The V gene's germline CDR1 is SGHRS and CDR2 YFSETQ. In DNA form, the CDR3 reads TGCGCCAGCAGCTCTCGAACCGAAGGGGCTGAAGCTTTCTTT. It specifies CASSSRTEGAEAFF.

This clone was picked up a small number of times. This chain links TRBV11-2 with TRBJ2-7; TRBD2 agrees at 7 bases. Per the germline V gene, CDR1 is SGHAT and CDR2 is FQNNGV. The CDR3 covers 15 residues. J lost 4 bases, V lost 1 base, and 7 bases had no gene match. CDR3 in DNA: TGTGCCAGCAGCTTAGTATCGGGGGGATCGTACGAGCAGTACTTC. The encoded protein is CASSLVSGGSYEQYF.

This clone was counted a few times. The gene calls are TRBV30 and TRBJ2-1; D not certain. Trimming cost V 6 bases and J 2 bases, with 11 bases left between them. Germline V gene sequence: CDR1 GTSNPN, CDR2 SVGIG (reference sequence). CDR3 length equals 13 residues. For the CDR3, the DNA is TGTGCCTGCCGTGGCGGAACCTACAATGAGCAGTTCTTC. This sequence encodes CACRGGTYNEQFF.

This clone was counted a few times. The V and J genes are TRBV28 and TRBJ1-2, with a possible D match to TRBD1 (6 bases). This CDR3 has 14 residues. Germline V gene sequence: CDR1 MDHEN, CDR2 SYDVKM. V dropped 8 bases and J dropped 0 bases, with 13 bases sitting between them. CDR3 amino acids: CASVSGVANYGYTF. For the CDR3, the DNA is TGTGCCAGCGTGTCAGGGGTAGCTAACTATGGCTACACCTTC.

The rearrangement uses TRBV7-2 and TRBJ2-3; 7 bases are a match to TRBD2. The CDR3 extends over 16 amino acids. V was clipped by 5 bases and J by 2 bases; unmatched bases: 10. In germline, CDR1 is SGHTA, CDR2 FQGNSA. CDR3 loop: CASSPSRLAATDTQYF. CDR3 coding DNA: TGTGCCAGCAGCCCGAGCAGGCTAGCGGCCACAGATACGCAGTATTTT.

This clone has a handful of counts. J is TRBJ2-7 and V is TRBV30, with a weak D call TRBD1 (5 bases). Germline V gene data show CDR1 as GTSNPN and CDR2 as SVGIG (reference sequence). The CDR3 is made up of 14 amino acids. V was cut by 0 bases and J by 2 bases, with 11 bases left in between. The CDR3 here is CAWSVKGIPYEQYF. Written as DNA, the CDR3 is TGTGCCTGGAGTGTGAAGGGGATCCCCTACGAGCAGTACTTC.

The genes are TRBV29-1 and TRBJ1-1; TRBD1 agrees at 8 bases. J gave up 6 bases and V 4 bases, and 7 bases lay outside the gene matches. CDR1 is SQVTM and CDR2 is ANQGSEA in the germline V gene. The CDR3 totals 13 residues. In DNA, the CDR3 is TGCAGCGTTGTTCAGGACAGGGCCGCTGAAGCTTTCTTT. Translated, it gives CSVVQDRAAEAFF.

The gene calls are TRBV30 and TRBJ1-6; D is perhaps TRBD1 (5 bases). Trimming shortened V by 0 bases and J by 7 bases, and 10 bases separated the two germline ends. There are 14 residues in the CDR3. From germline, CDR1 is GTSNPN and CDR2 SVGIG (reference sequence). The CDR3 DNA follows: TGTGCCTGGAGTGTGCAGAGGACAAATTCACCCCTCCACTTT. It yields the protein CAWSVQRTNSPLHF.

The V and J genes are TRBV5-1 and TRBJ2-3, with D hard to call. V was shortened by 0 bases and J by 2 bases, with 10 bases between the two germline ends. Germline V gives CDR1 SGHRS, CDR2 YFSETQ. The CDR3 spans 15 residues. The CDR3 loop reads CASSLERGYTDTQYF. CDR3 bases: TGCGCCAGCAGCTTGGAACGCGGATACACAGATACGCAGTATTTT.

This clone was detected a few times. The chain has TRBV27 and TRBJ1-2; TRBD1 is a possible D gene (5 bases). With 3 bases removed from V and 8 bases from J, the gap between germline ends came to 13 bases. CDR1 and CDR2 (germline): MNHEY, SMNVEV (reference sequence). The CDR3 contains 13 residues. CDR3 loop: CASSFKVQGGYTF. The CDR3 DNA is TGTGCCAGCAGTTTTAAGGTCCAGGGCGGCTACACCTTC.

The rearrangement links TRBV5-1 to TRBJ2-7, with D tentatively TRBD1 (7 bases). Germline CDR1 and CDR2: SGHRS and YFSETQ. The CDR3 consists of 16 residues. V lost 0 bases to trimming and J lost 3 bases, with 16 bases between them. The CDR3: CASSLGLRQGGYEQYF. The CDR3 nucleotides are TGCGCCAGCAGCTTGGGGCTTCGACAGGGAGGCTACGAGCAGTACTTC.

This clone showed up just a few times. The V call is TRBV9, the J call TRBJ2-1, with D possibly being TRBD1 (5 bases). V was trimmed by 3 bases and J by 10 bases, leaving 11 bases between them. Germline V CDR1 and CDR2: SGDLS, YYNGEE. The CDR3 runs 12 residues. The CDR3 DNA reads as TGTGCCAGCAGCGCAGGGAAGGGGGAGCAGTTCTTC. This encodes CASSAGKGEQFF. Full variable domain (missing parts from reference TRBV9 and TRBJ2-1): DSGVTQTPKHLITATGQRVTLRCSPRSGDLSVYWYQQSLDQGLQFLIQYYNGEERAKGNILERFSAQQFPDLHSELNLSSLELGDSALYFCASSAGKGEQFFGPGTRLTVL.

The DNA of the CDR3 is TGTGCCAGCAGCTACGGACTAGCGGGAGTCACAGATACGCAGTATTTT. This codes for CASSYGLAGVTDTQYF. The rearrangement uses TRBV7-2 and TRBJ2-3, with 13 bases fitting TRBD2. CDR3 length: 16 residues. Germline V gives CDR1 SGHTA, CDR2 FQGNSA. Trimming at V came to 4 bases and at J to 2 bases, leaving 3 bases not matched to a gene.

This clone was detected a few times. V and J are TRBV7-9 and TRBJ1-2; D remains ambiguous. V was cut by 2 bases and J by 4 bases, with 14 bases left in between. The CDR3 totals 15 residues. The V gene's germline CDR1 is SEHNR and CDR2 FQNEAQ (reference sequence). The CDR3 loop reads CASSLTFGRGYGYTF. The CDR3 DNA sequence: TGTGCCAGCAGCTTAACTTTTGGCAGAGGCTATGGCTACACCTTC.

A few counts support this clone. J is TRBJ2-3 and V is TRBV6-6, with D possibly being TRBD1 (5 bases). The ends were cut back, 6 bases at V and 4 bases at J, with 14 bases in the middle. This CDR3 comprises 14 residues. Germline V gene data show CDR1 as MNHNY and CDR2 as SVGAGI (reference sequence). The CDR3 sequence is CASRSRQGADTQYF. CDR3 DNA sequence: TGTGCCAGCAGATCTAGGCAGGGCGCAGATACGCAGTATTTT.

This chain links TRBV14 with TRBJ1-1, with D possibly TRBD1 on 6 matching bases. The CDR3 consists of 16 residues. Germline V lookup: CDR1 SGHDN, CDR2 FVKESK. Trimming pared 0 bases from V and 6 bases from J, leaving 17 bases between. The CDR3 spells CASSQDAPAQGAEAFF. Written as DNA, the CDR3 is TGTGCCAGCAGCCAAGATGCCCCCGCACAGGGCGCTGAAGCTTTCTTT.